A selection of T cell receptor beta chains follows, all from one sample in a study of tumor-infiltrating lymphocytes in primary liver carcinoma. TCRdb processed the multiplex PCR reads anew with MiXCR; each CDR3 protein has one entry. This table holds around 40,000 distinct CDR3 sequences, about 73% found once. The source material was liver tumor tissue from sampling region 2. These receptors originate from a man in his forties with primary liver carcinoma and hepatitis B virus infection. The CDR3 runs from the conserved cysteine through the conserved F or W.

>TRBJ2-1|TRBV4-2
CASSQATSGLNSYIEQFF
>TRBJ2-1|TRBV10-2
CASSHRYNDQFF
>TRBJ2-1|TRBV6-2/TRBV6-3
CASSTGFEQFF
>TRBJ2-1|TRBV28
CASRNSGSSFNGQFF
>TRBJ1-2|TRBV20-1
CSASGQAYYGYTF
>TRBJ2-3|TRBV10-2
CASSELQGLVSIDTQYF
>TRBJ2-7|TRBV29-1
CSARHGSHSYEQYF
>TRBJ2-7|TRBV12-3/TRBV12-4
CASSPDKGEQYF
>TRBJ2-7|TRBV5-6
CASSLSGVAGTYEQYF
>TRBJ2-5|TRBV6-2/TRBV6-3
CTSSSGETQYF
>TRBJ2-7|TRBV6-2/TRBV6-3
CVSNDAKGRYEQYF
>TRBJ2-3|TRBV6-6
CASRSTGGGNMQYF
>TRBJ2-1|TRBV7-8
CASSLSVTSGYNEQFF
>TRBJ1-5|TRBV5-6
CASSSTWVGDRPQHF
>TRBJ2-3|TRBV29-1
CIAEGSGIANTQYF
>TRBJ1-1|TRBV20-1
CSVREGHTEAFF
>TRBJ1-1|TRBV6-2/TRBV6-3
CVSSYSGNIEAFF
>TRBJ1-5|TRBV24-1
CATRDRVTYSSQPQHF
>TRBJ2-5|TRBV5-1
CASSPGLAGGQETQYF
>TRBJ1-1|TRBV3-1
CASSRQLNTEAFF
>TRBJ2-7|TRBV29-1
CSVVIGGRVIVQYF
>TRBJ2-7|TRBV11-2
CASRSGGYKQYF
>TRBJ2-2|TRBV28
CASIPGQMNTRELFF
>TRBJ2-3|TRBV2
CASSIRVPTDTQYF
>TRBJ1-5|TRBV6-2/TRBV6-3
CTSNYREDRNQPQHF
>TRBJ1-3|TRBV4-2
CASSQGRDGSRNTIYF
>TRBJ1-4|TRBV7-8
CTSSPQRTWGNEKLFF
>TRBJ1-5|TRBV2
CAGRDMYSNQPQHF
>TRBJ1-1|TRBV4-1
CASSQDERGRDAEAFF
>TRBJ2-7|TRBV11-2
CASSSSVGASLEQYF
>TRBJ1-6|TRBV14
CANSLSGGNSPLHF
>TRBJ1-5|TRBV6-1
CANSGERNQPQHF
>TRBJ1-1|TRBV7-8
CASSLSEGDTEASF
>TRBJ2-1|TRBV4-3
CASSQDPYSEYNEQFF
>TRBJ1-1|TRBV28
CARSSTRVQRTEAFF
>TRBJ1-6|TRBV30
CAWSLTRSGSPLQF
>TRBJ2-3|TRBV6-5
CASSRSLAGGSTDTQYF
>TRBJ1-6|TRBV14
CASNHPGESSPLHF
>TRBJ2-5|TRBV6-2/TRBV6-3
CASSSGLAYTQYF
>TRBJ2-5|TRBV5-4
CASSLATGAMGETQYF
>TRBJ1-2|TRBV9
CASSSSFNYGYTF
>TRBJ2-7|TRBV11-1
CASIGKRSYEQYF
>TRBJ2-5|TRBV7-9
CASNTRGTEQETEYF
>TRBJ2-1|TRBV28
CAGSFELNEQFF
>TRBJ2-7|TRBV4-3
CASSQDGGARDEQYF
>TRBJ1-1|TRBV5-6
CVSSPGGNVNTEAFF
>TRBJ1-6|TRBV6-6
CASTHTGGGSPLHF
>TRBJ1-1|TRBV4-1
CASSQVAGWLDTEAFF
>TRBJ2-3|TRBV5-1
CASRESSGSSTDTQYF
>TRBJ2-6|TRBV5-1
CVSSWGPGGTGANVLTF